These T cell receptor beta chains were read from a single sample in a study of blood T cell repertoires in COVID-19. This table comes from immunoSEQ multiplex PCR, and its TCRdb copy is limited to in-frame clones, with some not included. Of around 250,000 clones listed, approximately 88% are singletons. Sequencing input: peripheral blood. These receptors came from a human donor in a cohort sampled during active COVID-19. Both conserved end residues are trimmed from each CDR3.

ATSRGRAGNTIY,TRBJ1-3,TRBV15
ASIRQGKTEAF,TRBJ1-1,TRBV7-9
ASSLGGGPTEAF,TRBJ1-1,TRBV6-2/TRBV6-3
ASSYNGAGGYGYT,TRBJ1-2,TRBV4-1
ASRLLSGLPYNEQF,TRBJ2-1,TRBV27
ASSTGRGDTQY,TRBJ2-3,TRBV28
ASSLGTGGYEQY,TRBJ2-7,TRBV11-2
ASSQTGDNSPLH,TRBJ1-6,TRBV3-1/TRBV3-2
ASSYIQGVNGYT,TRBJ1-2,TRBV6-5
ASSYSSGASYNEQF,TRBJ2-1,TRBV6-5
ASSPTPGQGVGETQY,TRBJ2-5,TRBV13
ASSPSNQPQH,TRBJ1-5,TRBV18
ASSLDSIDTQY,TRBJ2-3,TRBV7-2
ASSSRSDSTLYGYT,TRBJ1-2,TRBV11-2
ASSHPQSGGPYNEQF,TRBJ2-1,TRBV27
ASRDRGADEKLF,TRBJ1-4,TRBV19
ASSFIASTDTQY,TRBJ2-3,TRBV5-6
ASSLGGNYGGYT,TRBJ1-2,TRBV7-9
ASSGRLAGQTYEQY,TRBJ2-7,TRBV5-6
ASSLGTGLLKGETQY,TRBJ2-5,TRBV27
ASSQTTGYGYT,TRBJ1-2,TRBV3-1/TRBV3-2
ASSSGEKPYEQY,TRBJ2-7,TRBV6-5
ASSLMGRPQETQY,TRBJ2-5,TRBV6-5
ASSIPGTGGSNYGYT,TRBJ1-2,TRBV19
ASSIDTGLNTEAF,TRBJ1-1,TRBV19
ASSSPGQGNEQF,TRBJ2-1,TRBV6-6
ASSNTGGYEQF,TRBJ2-1,TRBV27
ASSRGAGGRSDTQY,TRBJ2-3,TRBV3-1/TRBV3-2
AISGTGVDNEQF,TRBJ2-1,TRBV10-3
ASSEVRRTGGWDEQY,TRBJ2-7,TRBV6-1
ASSWGQAVSEQY,TRBJ2-7,TRBV19
ASTNMGNTIY,TRBJ1-3,TRBV12-3/TRBV12-4
AISPGTSGYNEQF,TRBJ2-1,TRBV10-3
SASRTGGGYT,TRBJ1-2,TRBV20-1
ASSRGWRANYGYT,TRBJ1-2,TRBV28
ASSRLRDRWYEQY,TRBJ2-7,TRBV14
ASMSRDTEKLF,TRBJ1-4,TRBV19
ASSPRTSGGPTFSTDTQY,TRBJ2-3,TRBV27
ASSLNPGGLINNEQF,TRBJ2-1,TRBV7-3
ASSSLTSGTSYNEQF,TRBJ2-1,TRBV7-2
ASSVDSGVRNTIY,TRBJ1-3,TRBV9
ASSLGTPYEQY,TRBJ2-7,TRBV11-2
ASSLWGTGGRLAGDTQY,TRBJ2-3,TRBV5-1
ASSGGGGSYEQY,TRBJ2-7,TRBV4-3
ASSYPDRGSGELF,TRBJ2-2,TRBV6-7
ASSIAGQPQH,TRBJ1-5,TRBV28
ASSREGRTFMNTEAF,TRBJ1-1,TRBV9
ASRLDLTGIYGYT,TRBJ1-2,TRBV6-6
ASSLRGGGADTEAF,TRBJ1-1,TRBV27
ATSDARQGFDGYT,TRBJ1-2,TRBV24-1
ASSYLAGGRDEQY,TRBJ2-7,TRBV6-5
ATPRRTGNTGELF,TRBJ2-2,TRBV2
ASSHQEIGTEAF,TRBJ1-1,TRBV6-2/TRBV6-3